Sequencing of this T cell receptor (beta chain) was carried out in a study of blood T cell repertoires in COVID-19. Looked up from germline, CDR1 is SGHRS and CDR2 is YFSETQ. Trimming cost V 4 bases and J 1 base; bases outside gene matches: 7. CDR3 length equals 15 residues. Sequenced by immunoSEQ multiplex PCR; TCRdb stores in-frame clones only, minus some. Among 150,000 to 200,000 clones, over 80% were seen once, and the ten largest hold about a tenth. This chain uses TRBV5-1 with TRBJ1-1; 7 bases match TRBD1. Sequencing was carried out using peripheral blood. This sequence was found in an elderly woman with active or convalescent COVID-19. The CDR3 loop is CASSPEQGRNTEAFF. In DNA form, the CDR3 reads TGCGCCAGCAGCCCAGAACAGGGGCGGAACACTGAAGCTTTCTTT.